This T cell receptor beta chain is drawn from a study of vaccination effects on CD4 cells after COVID-19. Study details: Every participant took two doses of the BNT162b2 or mRNA-1273 vaccine.

The CDR3 consists of 13 residues. The germline V gene encodes CDR1 ENHRY and CDR2 SYGVKD. Notes on the study in general: Late in the post-vaccination period, infection-induced and vaccine-induced clones underwent marked clonal contraction. Healthy vaccine recipients' vaccine-induced clones were almost all SARS-CoV-2 mono-reactive.

With regard to this clone: Its matching antigen is unknown. Sequence at one end of the junction differs from germline and may be a read error.

The assay was immunoSEQ multiplex PCR, and TCRdb's table has in-frame clones only and misses some. The sample yields about 22,000 clones, around 72% seen once. The ViraFEST assay expanded antigen-specific CD4+ T cells with viral peptide pools before sequencing. With more than 9 days of culture completed, CD4+ T cells were isolated. Previously uninfected by SARS-CoV-2, the vaccine recipients also showed negative nucleocapsid antibodies. On days 3 and 7, fresh IL-2 medium replaced half the medium. This receptor was taken from a human donor who received a COVID-19 vaccine. Sequences were derived from CD4+ T cells from PBMCs cultured with HCoV-NL63 spike peptides, sampled before COVID-19 vaccination. V gene TRBV10-3 combines with J gene TRBJ2-1; D is uncertain. CDR3 nucleotides: TGTGCCATCAGTGAGCCTAAAACTCCCCTCATCCTCTTC. It yields the protein CAISEPKTPLILF.